What follows is one T cell receptor (beta chain) and its context. This entry belongs to a study of human T cells and chemical hapten exposure. At the level of the study: Patches that contained 0.01% DPC were applied to the upper back and read at 6 days. Mainly, slight library volume differences in the pool made TCR yields vary.

Germline V lookup: CDR1 MNHEY, CDR2 SVGAGI. Trimming took 2 bases from V and 9 from J; bases not matched to a gene: 1. This CDR3 comprises 11 residues. This sample's time point: pre-sensitization, week 0. Treatment indicated: therapeutic diphenylcyclopropenone sensitization with weekly scalp DPC. RNA extraction used unfractionated whole blood as the source of total RNA. TCRdb re-called the RACE reads with MiXCR, one entry per CDR3 protein. The table records over 70,000 distinct CDR3 sequences, 14% of them present only once. The starting material was whole blood, obtained in connection with sensitization to the hapten diphenylcyclopropenone (DPC). This TCR was sampled from a woman between 50 and 59 years old with alopecia areata. Some clones in this sample may be carry-over from other donors' samples. The J gene is TRBJ2-7, the V gene TRBV6-5; TRBD1 agrees at 7 bases. The CDR3: CASSYRDRQYF. The CDR3 nucleotides read TGTGCCAGCAGTTACCGGGACAGGCAGTACTTC.